The entry below describes one T cell receptor (beta chain). Its antigen has not been determined. The record has no base qualities; no much larger clone is one base away. The sample originates from a study of control samples from healthy donors and cancer patients (dated by TCRdb to 2018 to 2020). Library preparation was by the immunoSEQ multiplex PCR assay. Entries here come from immuneACCESS through TCRdb and include only in-frame sequences with V and J called. Some clones fail to appear in such tables; in the studies checked, an unresolved V gene covers under half of the shortfall, and the cause of the remainder is unknown. The sample records roughly 92,000 clones, roughly 91% of which are singletons. The ten most abundant clones make up roughly 7.6% of the sample. Sequencing was done on a sample of blood. The clonotype originates from a woman in her fifties or sixties in good health.

CDR3 loop: CASSSTSGRTLFNEQFF. The DNA sequence is as follows: TGTGCCAGCAGTAGTACTAGCGGGAGGACTCTTTTCAATGAGCAGTTCTTC. The sequence joins TRBV27 to TRBJ2-1, and TRBD2 aligns with 12 junction nucleotides. There are 17 amino acids in the CDR3, from cysteine to phenylalanine inclusive. Only the CDR3 DNA stays, 51 bases, in frame from base 1. From a lookup of the germline V gene (reference sequence), CDR1 and CDR2 are MNHEY and SMNVEV. Trimmed from V: 5 bases; trimmed from J: 6 bases; junction bases lacking a gene match: 11.